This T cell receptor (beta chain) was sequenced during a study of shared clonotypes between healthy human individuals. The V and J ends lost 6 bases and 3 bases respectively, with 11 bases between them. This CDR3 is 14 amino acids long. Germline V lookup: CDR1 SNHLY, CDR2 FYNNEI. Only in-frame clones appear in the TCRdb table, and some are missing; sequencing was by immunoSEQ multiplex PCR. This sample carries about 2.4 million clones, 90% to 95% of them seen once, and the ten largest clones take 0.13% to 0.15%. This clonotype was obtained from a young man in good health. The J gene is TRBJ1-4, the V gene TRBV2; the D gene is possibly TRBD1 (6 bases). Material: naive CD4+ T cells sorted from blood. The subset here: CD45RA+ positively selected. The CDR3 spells CASRLTGANEKLFF. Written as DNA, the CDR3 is TGTGCCAGCAGATTGACAGGCGCTAATGAAAAACTGTTTTTT. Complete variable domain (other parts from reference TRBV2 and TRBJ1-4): EPEVTQTPSHQVTQMGQEVILRCVPISNHLYFYWYRQILGQKVEFLVSFYNNEISEKSEIFDDQFSVERPDGSNFTLKIRSTKLEDSAMYFCASRLTGANEKLFFGSGTQLSVL.